This T cell receptor (beta chain) was sequenced in a study of T-cell memory formation after mild COVID-19. Study-level findings and limits: There were some responding clones in pre-infection memory, which suggested that cross-reactive memory had joined.

TCRdb ran MiXCR on the 5' RACE reads and lists one entry per CDR3 protein. The data contain roughly 580,000 distinct CDR3 sequences, roughly 18% of them seen just once; the ten biggest clones take up approximately 12%. This clonotype was counted a few times. Its antigen remains unknown. The length of the CDR3 is 18 residues. V lost 2 bases and J lost 0, with 21 bases in between. Germline loops: CDR1 DFQATT, CDR2 SNEGSKA (reference sequence). This TCR was sampled from an adult woman who had mild COVID-19 (a few samples of this study predate the infection). Cell type and time point are not known. What was sequenced was PBMCs or a T cell subset sorted from them (not recorded which). The chain carries TRBV20-1 and TRBJ2-3, with a tentative D call TRBD2 (6 bases). The CDR3 DNA follows: TGCAGTGCTAGACAGCCGGGACTGCCAGGATCTAGCACAGATACGCAGTATTTT. Amino acid sequence: CSARQPGLPGSSTDTQYF.